This record looks at one T cell receptor beta chain sequence and its context. Its matching antigen is unknown. The record originates from a study of T cells in localized non-small cell lung cancer. Profiled with immunoSEQ multiplex PCR; TCRdb holds only in-frame clones, not every one. The sample carries 2,000 or so clones, 24% recorded once. Study-level results: In the blood, greater T cell density corresponded to longer overall survival.

Adjacent lung tissue lacking atypia was obtained at a distance of at least 2 cm from the tumor margin. Germline V gene sequence: CDR1 KGHSH, CDR2 LQKENI. CDR3 length equals 16 residues. V was trimmed by 3 bases and J by 0 bases, leaving 15 bases between them. This rearrangement joins TRBV18 to TRBJ2-7, with D maybe TRBD2 (6 bases). Sequencing used normal lung tissue next to the tumor, obtained before any cancer treatment. This receptor was taken from a male donor older than 55 with stage I lung adenocarcinoma. CDR3 protein: CASSPPRAGSSYEQYF. The CDR3 bases are TGTGCCAGCTCACCGCCGCGAGCGGGTAGCTCCTACGAGCAGTACTTC. The whole variable domain, filled in from reference TRBV18 and TRBJ2-7, reads NAGVMQNPRHLVRRRGQEARLRCSPMKGHSHVYWYRQLPEEGLKFMVYLQKENIIDESGMPKERFSAEFPKEGPSILRIQQVVRGDSAAYFCASSPPRAGSSYEQYFGPGTRLTVT.